This T cell receptor beta chain was sequenced for a study of OX40 agonist ivuxolimab in advanced cancers. Across the study: Every 2 weeks, ivuxolimab was infused into the patients intravenously at between 0.01 and 10 mg/kg. Patients receiving dose escalation had hepatocellular carcinoma, melanoma, renal cell or head and neck cancer. Study results and caveats: On average, a greater number of expanded clones characterised CD8+ T cells relative to CD4+.

Clones were sequenced by immunoSEQ multiplex PCR, and TCRdb holds only the in-frame ones, with some missing. The sample yields over 20,000 clones, around 85% seen once. CDR1 and CDR2 from the germline V gene are LGHNT and FRNRAP. Germline trimming cut 11 bases from V and 0 bases from J; bases unmatched to any gene: 5. CDR3 length equals 13 residues. As to this clone: No antigen is known for it.

This TCR came from an adult with an advanced solid tumor such as melanoma, head and neck, liver or kidney cancer. The specimen was CD4+ or CD8+ T cells sorted from blood, collected in a trial of the OX40 agonist ivuxolimab. This chain uses TRBV12-5 with TRBJ2-3; the match to TRBD1 covers 7 bases. This CDR3 reads CASGTASTDTQYF. Here the CDR3 DNA reads TGTGCTTCCGGGACAGCTAGCACAGATACGCAGTATTTT.